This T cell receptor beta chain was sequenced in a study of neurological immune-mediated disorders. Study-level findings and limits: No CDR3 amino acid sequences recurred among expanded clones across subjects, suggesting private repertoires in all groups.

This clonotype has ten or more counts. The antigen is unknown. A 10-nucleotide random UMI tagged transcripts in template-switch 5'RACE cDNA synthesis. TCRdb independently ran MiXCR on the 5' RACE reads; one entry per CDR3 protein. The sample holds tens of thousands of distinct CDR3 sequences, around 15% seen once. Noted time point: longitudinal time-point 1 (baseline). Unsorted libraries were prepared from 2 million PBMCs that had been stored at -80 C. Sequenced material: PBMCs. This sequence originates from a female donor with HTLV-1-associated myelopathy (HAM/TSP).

The CDR3: CSARTTSDSSYNEQFF. CDR3 nucleotides: TGCAGTGCTAGAACGACTAGCGACTCCTCCTACAATGAGCAGTTCTTC. The chain recombines TRBV20-1 with TRBJ2-1, with 8 bases that match TRBD2. There are 16 residues in the CDR3. Germline values: CDR1 DFQATT, CDR2 SNEGSKA (reference sequence). The J segment lost 0 bases and the V segment lost 2 bases, leaving 6 bases of the junction unmatched.